This T cell receptor beta chain stems from a study of blood T cell repertoires in COVID-19. The length of the CDR3 is 16 residues. The J segment lost 2 bases and the V segment lost 2 bases, leaving 1 base of the junction unmatched. CDR1 is ENHRY and CDR2 is SYGVKD in the germline V gene. Original methodology: Amplification with reference gene primers provided the estimates of nucleated cell counts. Sequencing used immunoSEQ multiplex PCR; TCRdb keeps in-frame clones, though not all of them. V, J and clone size are those of that table, while D and trimming were read from the DNA. The table shows around 180,000 clones, with approximately 86% occurring only once.

This TCR came from a woman aged 25 to 39 with active or convalescent COVID-19. The V and J genes are TRBV10-3 and TRBJ2-3, with TRBD2 matching 13 bases. The sample comprised peripheral blood. The CDR3: CAISETSGGDTDTQYF. The CDR3 nucleotides are TGTGCCATCAGTGAGACTAGCGGGGGGGACACAGATACGCAGTATTTT.